This T cell receptor (beta chain) was identified during a study of CXCR3-negative and CXCR3-positive naive CD8 T cells. Study results and caveats: PBMCs showed partially decreased CXCR3 expression after cryopreservation, and most assays used fresh PBMCs.

On this clonotype: The antigen is not known.

The germline gives CDR1 SQVTM, CDR2 ANQGSEA. The CDR3 is 12 amino acids. 5' RACE that incorporated UMI labels was used to prepare the TRB cDNA libraries. TCRdb derives one entry per CDR3 protein from the 5' RACE reads, leaving out DNA. Its table lists about 53,000 distinct CDR3 sequences. Material: naive CXCR3- CD8+ T cells from blood. Regarding subset: CD45RO-CCR7+CD27+CD95- naive CD8+ T cells lacking CXCR3 (TNR3-). The chain combines TRBV29-1 with TRBJ1-2; TCRdb's D call of TRBD1 is untestable without DNA. The TCR was taken from a human donor in good health. Some clones in this sample may be carry-over from other donors' samples. The CDR3 loop reads CSVDRGNYGYTF.